The rows below give T cell receptor beta chains drawn from one sample of a study of T cell changes during pregnancy in multiple sclerosis. The protocol was immunoSEQ multiplex PCR, while the TCRdb copy is restricted to in-frame clones and leaves out a portion. The sample includes roughly 48,000 clones, 88% of them seen just once. This specimen consisted of CD4+ T cells from peripheral blood mononuclear cells, obtained in the second trimester of pregnancy. Receptor source: a female donor with multiple sclerosis, enrolled in a pregnancy study. CDR3s include the opening cysteine and the closing phenylalanine or tryptophan. A D gene is named only where the DNA matches it firmly. Not all rows give a size; the values are once, few, many and, for expanded clones, a class.

J	size	D	V	CDR3	DNA
TRBJ1-1	-	-	TRBV30	CAWMSYGRNTEAFF	TGTGCCTGGATGTCGTATGGTAGGAACACTGAAGCTTTCTTT
TRBJ2-7	few	-	TRBV6-1	CASSGDTHSYF	TGTGCCAGCAGTGGGGACACCCATTCTTACTTC
TRBJ2-7	-	TRBD2	TRBV4-3	CASSARLADEQYF	TGCGCCAGCAGCGCCCGACTAGCGGACGAGCAGTACTTC
TRBJ2-2	-	TRBD2	TRBV5-1	CASSLTSGTGELFF	TGCGCCAGCAGCTTGACTAGCGGTACCGGGGAGCTGTTTTTT
TRBJ2-7	-	-	TRBV9	CASSVGGAFSTYEQYF	TGTGCCAGCAGCGTAGGCGGCGCGTTCTCCACCTACGAGCAGTACTTC
TRBJ2-7	-	TRBD2	TRBV7-2	CASSFIAGVVYEQYF	TGTGCCAGCAGCTTTATAGCGGGAGTCGTTTACGAGCAGTACTTC
TRBJ2-4	-	TRBD2	TRBV5-1	CASSLETSGRSTKNIQYF	TGCGCCAGCAGCTTGGAGACTAGCGGGAGGTCAACCAAAAACATTCAGTACTTC
TRBJ2-5	-	TRBD2	TRBV7-2	CASSFKREAETQYF	TGTGCCAGCAGCTTTAAGCGGGAGGCCGAGACCCAGTACTTC
TRBJ1-4	once	-	TRBV6-1	CASSVQGGEKLFF	TGTGCCAGCAGTGTACAGGGTGGGGAAAAACTGTTTTTT
TRBJ2-7	-	TRBD2	TRBV9	CASSAGLVDEQYF	TGTGCCAGCAGCGCCGGACTAGTCGACGAGCAGTACTTC
TRBJ1-1	-	TRBD1	TRBV6-5	CASSWSRTGDTEAFF	TGTGCCAGCAGTTGGTCTAGGACAGGGGACACTGAAGCTTTCTTT
TRBJ2-5	-	TRBD2	TRBV4-1	CASSQEAGDGQETQYF	TGCGCCAGCAGCCAAGAGGCGGGAGATGGGCAAGAGACCCAGTACTTC
TRBJ1-4	-	TRBD1	TRBV4-1	CASSQVSRGNEKLFF	TGCGCCAGCAGCCAAGTTTCCAGGGGGAATGAAAAACTGTTTTTT
TRBJ1-5	-	-	TRBV28	CASSRGVDQPQHF	TGTGCCAGTTCCCGGGGGGTTGACCAGCCCCAGCATTTT
TRBJ2-7	-	TRBD1	TRBV28	CASIPGQGTGEQYF	TGTGCCAGCATCCCGGGACAGGGGACGGGCGAGCAGTACTTC
TRBJ2-2	-	TRBD1	TRBV6-1	CASRLTGYTGELFF	TGTGCCAGCAGACTGACAGGGTACACCGGGGAGCTGTTTTTT
TRBJ1-5	-	TRBD1	TRBV7-9	CASSTGAFGNQPQHF	TGTGCCAGCAGCACAGGGGCTTTTGGCAATCAGCCCCAGCATTTT
TRBJ2-5	-	-	TRBV7-9	CASSLGRVETQYF	TGTGCCAGCAGCTTAGGCAGGGTGGAGACCCAGTACTTC
TRBJ2-5	-	-	TRBV7-2	CASSFTGSQETQYF	TGTGCCAGCAGCTTTACAGGGAGTCAAGAGACCCAGTACTTC
TRBJ1-2	-	-	TRBV5-1	CASSPGQGDTNYGYTF	TGCGCCAGCAGCCCCGGGCAGGGCGACACTAACTATGGCTACACCTTC
TRBJ1-2	-	-	TRBV6-6	CASSPTFFGEYGYTF	TGTGCCAGCAGCCCTACTTTTTTCGGTGAATATGGCTACACCTTC
TRBJ2-5	-	TRBD2	TRBV5-1	CASSLGAAGPAGGETQYF	TGCGCCAGCAGCTTGGGAGCAGCGGGGCCGGCCGGGGGGGAGACCCAGTACTTC
TRBJ2-5	-	TRBD2	TRBV5-1	CASSAAGGTQETQYF	TGCGCCAGCAGCGCAGCGGGGGGGACCCAAGAGACCCAGTACTTC
TRBJ1-1	-	-	TRBV25-1	CASSLRGGPAFF	TGTGCCAGCAGTCTAAGGGGGGGGCCGGCTTTCTTT